This T cell receptor beta chain stems from a study of control samples from healthy donors and cancer patients. TCRdb's copy holds only in-frame clones and misses some; the assay was immunoSEQ multiplex PCR. The table lists some 120,000 clones, 80% to 90% of them singletons. Germline CDR1 reads LGHDT; CDR2 reads YNNKEL (reference sequence). Trimming pared 2 bases from V and 7 bases from J, leaving 6 bases between. This CDR3 is 11 amino acids long. The specimen was blood. The chain couples TRBV3-1 (or the pseudogene TRBV3-2) to TRBJ2-7; D is uncertain. The receptor comes from a man aged 55 to 69 in good health. The CDR3 DNA reads as TGTGCCAGCAGCCAACTAGGGGAGCAGTACTTC. It specifies CASSQLGEQYF.